This T cell receptor (beta chain) was identified in a study of blood T cell repertoires in COVID-19. Symptom resolution, clearance, or two negative PCRs marked the recovered donors of Cohort 3. In the authors' methods: The assay estimated nucleated cells by amplifying reference gene primers. The repertoire was sequenced with immunoSEQ multiplex PCR; TCRdb's copy has only in-frame clones and lacks some. The DNA was the basis for D and trimming; V, J and clone size are from that table. The sample includes about 270,000 clones, roughly nine tenths of them seen just once. The CDR3 loop spans 13 amino acids. The ends were cut back, 1 base at V and 6 bases at J, with 9 bases in the middle. The germline V gene has CDR1 LNHDA and CDR2 SQIVND (reference sequence).

The genes are TRBV19 and TRBJ1-2; D gene unclear. Sequenced input: PBMCs or T cells enriched from blood (not recorded which). This TCR came from a woman aged 18-29 years who had recovered from COVID-19. CDR3 amino acids: CASSIGRRNGYTF. The CDR3 bases are TGTGCCAGTAGTATAGGTCGCAGGAATGGCTACACCTTC.